This T cell receptor beta chain stems from a study of blood T cell repertoires in COVID-19. Germline CDR1 is SGHRS and CDR2 is YFSETQ. The J segment lost 11 bases and the V segment lost 0 bases, leaving 6 bases of the junction unmatched. This CDR3 has 15 amino acids. Libraries were prepared by immunoSEQ multiplex PCR; TCRdb keeps only in-frame clonotypes and omits some of them. The sample gives approximately 85,000 clones, approximately 89% of which show up once; about 2% is in the top ten. This receptor was obtained from a man aged 45-65 years with acute or convalescent COVID-19. The rearrangement joins TRBV5-1 to TRBJ1-4; 11 positions match TRBD1. Sequenced input: peripheral blood. The CDR3: CASSLEGQGDRKLFF. The CDR3 coding sequence is TGCGCCAGCAGCTTGGAGGGACAGGGGGATAGGAAACTGTTTTTT. Filled out from reference TRBV5-1 and TRBJ1-4, the complete variable domain reads KAGVTQTPRYLIKTRGQQVTLSCSPISGHRSVSWYQQTPGQGLQFLFEYFSETQRNKGNFPGRFSGRQFSNSRSEMNVSTLELGDSALYLCASSLEGQGDRKLFFGSGTQLSVL.